A selection of T cell receptor beta chains follows, all from one sample in a study of T cells in Graves' hyperthyroidism and ophthalmopathy. TCRdb analysed the multiplex PCR reads with MiXCR anew, one entry per CDR3 protein. The sample lists 300,000 to 400,000 distinct CDR3 sequences, roughly 18% occurring once. Source material: blood. These receptors originate from a woman in her forties or fifties with Graves' hyperthyroidism. CDR3s include the opening cysteine and the closing phenylalanine or tryptophan. D genes are given only for firm matches. Some rows have no size entry. The others give once, few or many, or a class for an expanded clone.

>TRBJ2-5|-|-|TRBV5-1
TGCGCCAGCAGCTTGGTGGGGAACCAAGAGACCCAGTACTTC
CASSLVGNQETQYF
>TRBJ1-5|-|many|TRBV6-1
TGTGCCAGCAGTGAATATGGGGCCGGGGCCCCTTATAGCAATCAGCCCCAGCATTTT
CASSEYGAGAPYSNQPQHF
>TRBJ1-4|-|-|TRBV4-2
TGTGCCAGCAGCCATACCGGGACAAATAATGAAAAACTGTTTTTT
CASSHTGTNNEKLFF
>TRBJ1-6|-|-|TRBV6-2/TRBV6-3
TGTGCCAGCAGGGAGGCGAATTCACCCCTCCACTTT
CASREANSPLHF
>TRBJ2-7|TRBD2|-|TRBV5-1
TGTGCCAGCAGCTTAGTCGGCGGGAGGGTTCGCTACGAGCAGTACTTC
CASSLVGGRVRYEQYF
>TRBJ2-7|TRBD2|many|TRBV20-1
TGCAGTGCTCCCCTAAGGGAGGAGACTAGCGGGACCCACTACGAGCAGTACTTC
CSAPLREETSGTHYEQYF
>TRBJ2-5|-|many|TRBV28
TGTGCCAGCAGTCCCGTTACAGGGCGGGGACAAGAGACCCAGTACTTC
CASSPVTGRGQETQYF
>TRBJ2-1|-|many|TRBV12-3/TRBV12-4
TGTGCCAGCTCGGGACTCGAGGTCGTGGAGCAGTTCTTC
CASSGLEVVEQFF
>TRBJ1-2|-|few|TRBV13
TGTGCCAGCAGCTTAAGGGGGATTCTCGGAGACTATGGCTACACCTTC
CASSLRGILGDYGYTF
>TRBJ1-2|-|-|TRBV30
TGTGCCTGGAACCCGCAGGGGATCTGGGGCTACACCTTC
CAWNPQGIWGYTF
>TRBJ2-1|-|many|TRBV5-1
TGCGCCAGCAGCTTGTTGCAGCATGAGCAGTTCTTC
CASSLLQHEQFF
>TRBJ1-2|-|-|TRBV27
TGTGCCAGCAGTTTAAACAGGGAAGCCTATGGCTACACCTTC
CASSLNREAYGYTF
>TRBJ2-5|-|-|TRBV7-9
TGTGCCAGCACCGTACCGGGCCTCCAAGAGACCCAGTACTTC
CASTVPGLQETQYF
>TRBJ2-1|TRBD2|many|TRBV5-1
TGCGCCAGCAGCTTGGACGAGCGGGGGACCTACAATGAGCAGTTCTTC
CASSLDERGTYNEQFF
>TRBJ2-3|TRBD2|-|TRBV28
TGTGCCAGCAGTTTGCGGGGGAGCGGGAGGGCAGATACGCAGTATTTT
CASSLRGSGRADTQYF
>TRBJ2-3|-|many|TRBV3-1
TGTGCCAGCAGCCATGGCCCAGATACGCAGTATTTT
CASSHGPDTQYF
>TRBJ1-5|-|many|TRBV7-8
TGTGCCAGCAGCTTAGTTTCGGGGATCAATCAGCCCCAGCATTTT
CASSLVSGINQPQHF
>TRBJ2-1|TRBD2|-|TRBV6-1
TGTGCCAGCAGTCGACCCACGGGGAGCGGGGGGCTCGGTGAGCAGTTCTTC
CASSRPTGSGGLGEQFF
>TRBJ2-1|TRBD2|many|TRBV11-2
TGTGCCAGCTGGGCTAGCGGGAGGGCCAAGAATGAGCAGTTCTTC
CASWASGRAKNEQFF
>TRBJ1-5|TRBD1|-|TRBV19
TGTGCCAGTAGTATAGGCCGGACAGGGATCAATCAGCCCCAGCATTTT
CASSIGRTGINQPQHF
>TRBJ1-2|-|few|TRBV29-1
TGCAGCGTGCGTGGCGTCGTCGGACCCTATGGCTACACCTTC
CSVRGVVGPYGYTF
>TRBJ2-7|-|many|TRBV28
TGTGCCAGCAGTTTAGTATACGAGCAGTACTTC
CASSLVYEQYF
>TRBJ1-6|-|many|TRBV20-1
TGCAGTGCTATCAGGGCCACGAGCGTCGGTTCACCCCTCCACTTT
CSAIRATSVGSPLHF
>TRBJ1-2|-|-|TRBV6-1
TGTGCCAGCAGGGGGACCATTAGTAACTATGGCTACACCTTC
CASRGTISNYGYTF
>TRBJ2-7|TRBD1|many|TRBV28
TGTGCCAGCAGCCAGAAACAGGGGGCGGGGTACGAGCAGTACTTC
CASSQKQGAGYEQYF
>TRBJ2-3|-|few|TRBV6-1
TGTGCCAGCAGTGACATAACCAGGGGAACAGATACGCAGTATTTT
CASSDITRGTDTQYF
>TRBJ2-2|TRBD2|-|TRBV29-1
TGCAGCGTTGACCTAACCGTAGCGGGAGGGCCCGGGGAGCTGTTTTTT
CSVDLTVAGGPGELFF
>TRBJ2-1|TRBD2|-|TRBV27
TGTGCCAGCAGAGCCGGGACTAGCGGGAGGGCCTACAATGAGCAGTTCTTC
CASRAGTSGRAYNEQFF
>TRBJ2-5|-|few|TRBV6-1
TGTGCCAGCAGTAGGGGGACCCAGTACTTC
CASSRGTQYF
>TRBJ2-5|-|few|TRBV6-1
TGTGCCAGCAGAACGGGAGCAGAGACCCAGTACTTC
CASRTGAETQYF
>TRBJ2-5|-|few|TRBV20-1
TGCAGTGCTAGGGGTTGGGGGAGGGAGACCCAGTACTTC
CSARGWGRETQYF
>TRBJ2-3|-|-|TRBV25-1
TGTGCCAGCAGTGCGGCTAAAAACACAGATACGCAGTATTTT
CASSAAKNTDTQYF